In this sample, the clone carrying this T cell receptor beta chain turned up a few times. Method: immunoSEQ multiplex PCR; TCRdb's copy keeps in-frame clones and lacks some. The table lists hundreds of thousands of clones, approximately 90% of them singletons. This sample is drawn from a study of cytomegalovirus exposure and HLA in healthy donors. Between the trimmed V and J ends, which lost 8 bases and 6 bases, there was a span of 16 bases. Germline V gene lookup returns CDR1 SNHLY and CDR2 FYNNEI. The CDR3 has 13 residues. V is TRBV2 and J is TRBJ1-2, with no clear D. The source is a woman under 30 in good health and CMV-seronegative. Material for sequencing was PBMCs. CDR3 in amino acids: CASSPGRRDGYTF. As DNA, the CDR3 is TGTGCCAGCTCCCCGGGGAGGAGGGATGGCTACACCTTC.